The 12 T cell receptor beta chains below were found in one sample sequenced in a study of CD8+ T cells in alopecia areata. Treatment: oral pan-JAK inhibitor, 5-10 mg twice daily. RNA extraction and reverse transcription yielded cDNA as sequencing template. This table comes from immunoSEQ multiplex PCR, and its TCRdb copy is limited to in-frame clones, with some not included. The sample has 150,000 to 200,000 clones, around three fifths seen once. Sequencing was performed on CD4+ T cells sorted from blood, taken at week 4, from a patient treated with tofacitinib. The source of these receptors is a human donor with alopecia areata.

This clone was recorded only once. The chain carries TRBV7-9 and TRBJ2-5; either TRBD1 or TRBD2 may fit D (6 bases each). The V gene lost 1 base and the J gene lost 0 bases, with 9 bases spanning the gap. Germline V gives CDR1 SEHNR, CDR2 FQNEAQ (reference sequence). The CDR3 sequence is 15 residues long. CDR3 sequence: CASSLGGAHQETQYF. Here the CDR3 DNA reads TGTGCCAGCAGCTTAGGGGGGGCTCACCAAGAGACCCAGTACTTC.

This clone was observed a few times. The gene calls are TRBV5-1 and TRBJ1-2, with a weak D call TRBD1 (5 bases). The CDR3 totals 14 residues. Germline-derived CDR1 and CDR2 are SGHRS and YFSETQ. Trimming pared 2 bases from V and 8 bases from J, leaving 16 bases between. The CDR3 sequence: CASSLTTEGLGYTF. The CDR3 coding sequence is TGCGCCAGCAGCTTAACGACAGAAGGGCTCGGCTACACCTTC.

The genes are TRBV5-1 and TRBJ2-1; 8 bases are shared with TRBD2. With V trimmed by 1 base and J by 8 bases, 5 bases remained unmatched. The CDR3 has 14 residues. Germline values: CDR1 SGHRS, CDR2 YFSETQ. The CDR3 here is CASSLSSGEDEQFF. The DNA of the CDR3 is TGCGCCAGCAGCTTGAGTAGCGGGGAGGATGAGCAGTTCTTC.

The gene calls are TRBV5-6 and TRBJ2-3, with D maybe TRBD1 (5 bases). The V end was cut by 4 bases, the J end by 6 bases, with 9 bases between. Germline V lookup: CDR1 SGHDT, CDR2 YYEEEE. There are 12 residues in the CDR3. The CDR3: CASSTNRDTQYF. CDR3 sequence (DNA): TGTGCCAGCAGCACTAACAGGGATACGCAGTATTTT.

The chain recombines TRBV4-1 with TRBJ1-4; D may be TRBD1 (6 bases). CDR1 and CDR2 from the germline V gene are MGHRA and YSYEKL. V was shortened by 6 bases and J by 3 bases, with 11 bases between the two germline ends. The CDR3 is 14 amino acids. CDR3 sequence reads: CASRGGGSNEKLFF. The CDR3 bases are TGCGCCAGCAGGGGAGGGGGGTCTAATGAAAAACTGTTTTTT.

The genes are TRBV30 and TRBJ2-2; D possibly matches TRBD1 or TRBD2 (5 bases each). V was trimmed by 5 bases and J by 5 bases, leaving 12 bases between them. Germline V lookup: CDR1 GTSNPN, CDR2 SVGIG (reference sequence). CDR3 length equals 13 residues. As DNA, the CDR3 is TGTGCCTGGGACGGGGCGAGAACCGGGGAGCTGTTTTTT. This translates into CAWDGARTGELFF. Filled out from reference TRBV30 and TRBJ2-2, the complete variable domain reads SQTIHQWPATLVQPVGSPLSLECTVEGTSNPNLYWYRQAAGRGLQLLFYSVGIGQISSEVPQNLSASRPQDRQFILSSKKLLLSDSGFYLCAWDGARTGELFFGEGSRLTVL.

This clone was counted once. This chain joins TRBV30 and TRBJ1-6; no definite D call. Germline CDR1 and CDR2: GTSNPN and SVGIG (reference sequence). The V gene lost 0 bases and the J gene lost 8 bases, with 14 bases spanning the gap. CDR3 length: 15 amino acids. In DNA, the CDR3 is TGTGCCTGGAGTGTATCGGTCCCTCGCGATTCACCCCTCCACTTT. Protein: CAWSVSVPRDSPLHF.

The chain's CDR3 is CASSGLAHYNEQFF. CDR3 coding DNA: TGTGCCAGCAGTGGACTAGCCCACTACAATGAGCAGTTCTTC. The chain couples TRBV2 to TRBJ2-1, with 7 bases lining up with TRBD2. The germline gives CDR1 SNHLY, CDR2 FYNNEI. V shed 4 bases and J 3 bases; nucleotides not matched to a gene: 3. The CDR3 totals 14 residues.

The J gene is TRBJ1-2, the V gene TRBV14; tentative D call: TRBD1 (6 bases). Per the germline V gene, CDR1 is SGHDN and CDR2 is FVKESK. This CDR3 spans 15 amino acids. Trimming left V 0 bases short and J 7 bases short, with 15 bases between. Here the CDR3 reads CASSQDQGIHLGYTF. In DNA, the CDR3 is TGTGCCAGCAGCCAAGATCAGGGGATACACCTTGGCTACACCTTC. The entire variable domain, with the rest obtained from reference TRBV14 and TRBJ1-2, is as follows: EAGVTQFPSHSVIEKGQTVTLRCDPISGHDNLYWYRRVMGKEIKFLLHFVKESKQDESGMPNNRFLAERTGGTYSTLKVQPAELEDSGVYFCASSQDQGIHLGYTFGSGTRLTVV.

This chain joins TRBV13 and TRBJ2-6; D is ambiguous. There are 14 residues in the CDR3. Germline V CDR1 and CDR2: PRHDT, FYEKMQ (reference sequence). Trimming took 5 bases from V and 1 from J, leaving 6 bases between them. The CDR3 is CASSPRSGANVLTF. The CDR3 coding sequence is TGTGCCAGCAGCCCACGGTCTGGGGCCAACGTCCTGACTTTC.

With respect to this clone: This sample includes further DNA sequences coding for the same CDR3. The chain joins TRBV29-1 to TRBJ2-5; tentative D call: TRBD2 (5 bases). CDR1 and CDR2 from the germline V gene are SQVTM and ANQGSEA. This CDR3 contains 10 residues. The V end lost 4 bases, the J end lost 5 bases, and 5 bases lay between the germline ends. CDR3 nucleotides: TGCAGCGTTGGGGAGGAGACCCAGTACTTC. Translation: CSVGEETQYF.

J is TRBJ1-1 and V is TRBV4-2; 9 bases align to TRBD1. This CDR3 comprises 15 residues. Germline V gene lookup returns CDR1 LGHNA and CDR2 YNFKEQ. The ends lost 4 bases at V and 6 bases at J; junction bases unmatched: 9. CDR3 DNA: TGTGCCAGCAGCCTTAAACAGGGGGCTTATGCTGAAGCTTTCTTT. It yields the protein CASSLKQGAYAEAFF.